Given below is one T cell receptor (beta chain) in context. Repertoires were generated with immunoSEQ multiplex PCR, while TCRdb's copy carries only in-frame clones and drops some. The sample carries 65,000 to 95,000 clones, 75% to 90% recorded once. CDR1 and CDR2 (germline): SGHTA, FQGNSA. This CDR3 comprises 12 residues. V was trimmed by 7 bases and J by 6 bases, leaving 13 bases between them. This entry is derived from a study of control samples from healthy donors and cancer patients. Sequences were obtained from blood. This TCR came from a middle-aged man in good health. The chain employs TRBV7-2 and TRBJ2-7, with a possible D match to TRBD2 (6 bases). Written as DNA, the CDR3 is TGTGCCAGCAACCGAGGAGGGCGCGAGCAGTACTTC. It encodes CASNRGGREQYF.